Below are 29 T cell receptor beta chains sequenced from a single sample in a study of graft-versus-host responses after intestinal transplantation. The method was immunoSEQ multiplex PCR; TCRdb's version includes in-frame clones alone and lacks a portion of them. The top ten hold 3.5% to 4% of the sample, which has fewer than 15,000 clones, 29% seen once. The sample in question was alloreactive CD4+ T cells from a mixed lymphocyte reaction culture, obtained before intestinal transplant. Specified subset: CFSE-low proliferating T cells sorted from roughly six-day pre-transplant mixed lymphocyte reaction (GvH or HvG direction). Every receptor here comes from a human patient who received an intestinal transplant.

A note on this clone: Relative to the germline gene, one junction end is altered; a read error may explain this. The genes are TRBV10-3 and TRBJ2-7; TRBD2 agrees at 9 bases. The CDR3 is made up of 14 amino acids. Germline assignment: CDR1 ENHRY and CDR2 SYGVKD. The CDR3: CAIREKREAYEQYF. As DNA, the CDR3 is TGTGCGATCAGGGAGAAGCGGGAGGCCTACGAGCAGTACTTC.

This chain connects TRBV18 to TRBJ2-3; D unresolved. The CDR3 sequence is 14 residues long. Trimming left V 1 base short and J 1 base short, with 6 bases between. Germline-derived CDR1 and CDR2 are KGHSH and LQKENI. Here the CDR3 DNA reads TGTGCCAGCTCACCACGGCCGGGCACAGATACGCAGTATTTT. It encodes CASSPRPGTDTQYF.

This clone was observed a handful of times. V is TRBV7-9 and J is TRBJ2-3; D gene uncertain. Germline V gene sequence: CDR1 SEHNR, CDR2 FQNEAQ (reference sequence). Trimming shortened V by 7 bases and J by 1 base, and 18 bases separated the two germline ends. The CDR3 covers 16 residues. The CDR3 DNA reads as TGTGCCAGCAACAAAGATACTCCTGTCGGCACAGATACGCAGTATTTT. Protein product: CASNKDTPVGTDTQYF.

In its sample, this clone was seen a few times. V usage is TRBV11-2 and J usage is TRBJ2-1; TRBD2 agrees at 13 bases. This CDR3 region has 15 residues. Trimming cost V 8 bases and J 6 bases; bases outside gene matches: 7. Per germline, CDR1 SGHAT and CDR2 FQNNGV. The CDR3 DNA is TGTGCCAGCGAGGGACTAGCGGGAATCGGCAATGAGCAGTTCTTC. Residues: CASEGLAGIGNEQFF.

By proportion, this clone is medium-sized. The V call is TRBV27, the J call TRBJ1-3; no definite D call. Germline assignment: CDR1 MNHEY and CDR2 SMNVEV (reference sequence). This CDR3 contains 14 residues. Trimming stripped 6 bases from V and 0 bases from J, with 9 bases between. CDR3 nucleotides: TGTGCCAGCAGCAAGTCCCGCTCTGGAAACACCATATATTTT. Amino acid sequence: CASSKSRSGNTIYF.

This chain connects TRBV19 to TRBJ1-2; 12 bases fit TRBD1. J gave up 2 bases and V 4 bases, and 5 bases lay outside the gene matches. CDR3 size: 16 residues. The V gene's germline CDR1 is LNHDA and CDR2 SQIVND (reference sequence). The CDR3 nucleotides are TGTGCCAGTAGTACCCTGGGGACAGGGGGCAACTATGGCTACACCTTC. It encodes CASSTLGTGGNYGYTF. Full variable domain (outside the CDR3, taken from reference TRBV19 and TRBJ1-2): DGGITQSPKYLFRKEGQNVTLSCEQNLNHDAMYWYRQDPGQGLRLIYYSQIVNDFQKGDIAEGYSVSREKKESFPLTVTSAQKNPTAFYLCASSTLGTGGNYGYTFGSGTRLTVV.

The rearrangement joins TRBV9 to TRBJ2-3, with D possibly being TRBD1 (6 bases). The germline V and J ends were trimmed by 0 bases and 4 bases, with 12 bases remaining between them. CDR1 is SGDLS, CDR2 YYNGEE, per germline. The CDR3 is 15 residues long. CDR3 DNA: TGTGCCAGCAGCGTAGGGGTCAGGGGATCAGATACGCAGTATTTT. This translates into CASSVGVRGSDTQYF.

This clone is classed as medium-sized. The chain combines TRBV6-6 with TRBJ1-5; D is perhaps TRBD1 (6 bases). This CDR3 is 16 amino acids long. Trimming stripped 0 bases from V and 2 bases from J, with 11 bases between. Germline assignment: CDR1 MNHNY and CDR2 SVGAGI (reference sequence). The CDR3 nucleotides read TGTGCCAGCAGTTACTCGCCAGGGGCCGGCAATCAGCCCCAGCATTTT. This translates into CASSYSPGAGNQPQHF.

This chain connects TRBV5-1 to TRBJ1-2; no reliable D call. V lost 0 bases and J 0 bases, leaving 12 bases between the germline ends. This CDR3 comprises 16 residues. CDR1 SGHRS and CDR2 YFSETQ come from the germline V gene. The CDR3 bases are TGCGCCAGCAGCTTGGGTGCCTCGAGGTCTAACTATGGCTACACCTTC. It encodes CASSLGASRSNYGYTF.

This chain links TRBV28 with TRBJ2-1; TRBD1 might be the D (9 bases). The CDR3 has 21 residues. V lost 2 bases, J lost 7 bases, and 33 bases lay in between. The V gene's germline CDR1 is MDHEN and CDR2 SYDVKM. In DNA form, the CDR3 reads TGTGCCAGCAGTTTACCGACAGGGGGAGGGCAGAGCGGGAGAAGGGCAAATGAGCAGTTCTTC. This gives the protein CASSLPTGGGQSGRRANEQFF.

There are a few counts of this clone. The genes are TRBV7-2 and TRBJ1-5; no clear D. This CDR3 is 13 amino acids long. The germline CDR1 and CDR2 sequences are SGHTA and FQGNSA. V was clipped by 4 bases and J by 7 bases, with 11 bases between them. Here the CDR3 DNA reads TGTGCCAGCAGCTCCCACTGGGAACAGCCCCAGCATTTT. Its protein is CASSSHWEQPQHF.

This clone has only a few counts. The V call is TRBV6-6, the J call TRBJ1-5; possible D gene TRBD1, 6 bases. CDR1 and CDR2 (germline): MNHNY, SVGAGI (reference sequence). The CDR3 extends over 14 amino acids. V lost 4 bases, J lost 4 bases, and 11 bases lay in between. CDR3: CASSWTASNQPQHF. CDR3 in DNA: TGTGCCAGCAGTTGGACAGCTTCAAATCAGCCCCAGCATTTT.

This chain links TRBV11-2 with TRBJ2-4; D call uncertain. Trimming took off 4 bases at V and 0 bases at J, with 10 bases between the two ends. Germline assignment: CDR1 SGHAT and CDR2 FQNNGV. There are 15 residues in the CDR3. This CDR3 is CASSSVVLAKNIQYF. The DNA for the CDR3 is TGTGCCAGCAGCTCGGTAGTACTAGCCAAAAACATTCAGTACTTC.

This clone came up a few times. V is TRBV11-3 and J is TRBJ2-1; D ambiguous. The CDR3 consists of 19 residues. The germline gives CDR1 SGHNT, CDR2 YENEEA. Trimming left V 4 bases short and J 0 bases short, with 22 bases between. CDR3 in DNA: TGTGCCAGCAGCTGGATGATAGGGATTACGAACAGCTCCTACAATGAGCAGTTCTTC. Protein product: CASSWMIGITNSSYNEQFF.

Comments on this clone: This may come from a read error, since a much larger clone is one base off. This chain's CDR3 is CARSSRWGSGADGYTF. CDR3 DNA: TGCGCCCGCAGCTCACGGTGGGGGTCGGGGGCAGACGGCTACACCTTC. The V call is TRBV5-1, the J call TRBJ1-2, with D perhaps matching TRBD1 (6 bases). Germline CDR1 and CDR2: SGHRS and YFSETQ. There are 16 residues in the CDR3. The whole variable domain, filled in from reference TRBV5-1 and TRBJ1-2, reads KAGVTQTPRYLIKTRGQQVTLSCSPISGHRSVSWYQQTPGQGLQFLFEYFSETQRNKGNFPGRFSGRQFSNSRSEMNVSTLELGDSALYLCARSSRWGSGADGYTFGSGTRLTVV.

This clone was seen more than once but under ten times. This chain connects TRBV7-6 to TRBJ1-4, with TRBD1 as a possible D gene (6 bases). CDR3 length: 12 amino acids. Trimming took off 2 bases at V and 11 bases at J, with 9 bases between the two ends. Germline CDR1 and CDR2: SGHVS and FNYEAQ. The CDR3 DNA reads TGTGCCAGCAGCTTAACAGGGACGAAACTGTTTTTT. This gives the protein CASSLTGTKLFF.

The chain employs TRBV5-1 and TRBJ1-1; D is undetermined. The CDR3 runs 16 residues. The V and J ends lost 4 bases and 5 bases respectively, with 21 bases between them. Germline V gene data show CDR1 as SGHRS and CDR2 as YFSETQ. CDR3 residues: CASSLPRSGWKTEAFF. CDR3 sequence (DNA): TGCGCCAGCAGCCTCCCACGGTCGGGGTGGAAGACTGAAGCTTTCTTT.

This chain uses TRBV11-2 with TRBJ1-4; possible D gene TRBD1, 5 bases. The CDR3 extends over 14 amino acids. The germline V gene encodes CDR1 SGHAT and CDR2 FQNNGV. The germline V and J ends were trimmed by 2 bases and 1 base, with 5 bases remaining between them. This chain's CDR3 is CASSLRGTNEKLFF. CDR3 nucleotide sequence: TGTGCCAGCAGCTTAAGGGGAACTAATGAAAAACTGTTTTTT. Filled out from reference TRBV11-2 and TRBJ1-4, the complete variable domain reads EAGVAQSPRYKIIEKRQSVAFWCNPISGHATLYWYQQILGQGPKLLIQFQNNGVVDDSQLPKDRFSAERLKGVDSTLKIQPAKLEDSAVYLCASSLRGTNEKLFFGSGTQLSVL.

This clone was found a few times. V is TRBV7-2 and J is TRBJ1-1; D gene unclear. The germline gives CDR1 SGHTA, CDR2 FQGNSA. The ends were cut back, 0 bases at V and 1 base at J, with 3 bases in the middle. This CDR3 comprises 13 residues. Written as DNA, the CDR3 is TGTGCCAGCAGCTTAGCCGGGAACACTGAAGCTTTCTTT. The encoded protein is CASSLAGNTEAFF.

V gene TRBV5-1 combines with J gene TRBJ1-1; possible D gene TRBD1, 5 bases. V lost 7 bases and J 2 bases, leaving 12 bases between the germline ends. Germline CDR1 reads SGHRS; CDR2 reads YFSETQ. The CDR3 length is 13 residues. DNA of the CDR3: TGCGCCAGCCAACCGCAGGGTAACACTGAAGCTTTCTTT. Protein: CASQPQGNTEAFF. The entire variable domain, with the rest obtained from reference TRBV5-1 and TRBJ1-1, is as follows: KAGVTQTPRYLIKTRGQQVTLSCSPISGHRSVSWYQQTPGQGLQFLFEYFSETQRNKGNFPGRFSGRQFSNSRSEMNVSTLELGDSALYLCASQPQGNTEAFFGQGTRLTVV.

This clone showed up just a few times. The CDR3: CASSLAYEQYF. The DNA of the CDR3 is TGTGCCAGCAGCTTAGCCTACGAGCAGTACTTC. The chain links TRBV11-3 to TRBJ2-7; unclear D gene. This CDR3 has 11 residues. V gave up 1 base and J gave up 2 bases, with 0 bases separating them. Germline CDR1 and CDR2: SGHNT and YENEEA.

This clone has only a few counts. This chain connects TRBV5-1 to TRBJ2-1; the match to TRBD2 covers 7 bases. This CDR3 spans 15 amino acids. Trimming at V came to 1 base and at J to 9 bases, leaving 10 bases not matched to a gene. CDR1 and CDR2 (germline): SGHRS, YFSETQ. CDR3 coding DNA: TGCGCCAGCAGCTTGAACGCCCGCCCGGGGGGTGAGCAGTTCTTC. Translating gives CASSLNARPGGEQFF.

With regard to this clone: The junction departs from germline at one end; a sequencing error may be responsible. This chain links TRBV6-5 with TRBJ2-4, with D unresolved. CDR1 and CDR2 from the germline V gene are MNHEY and SVGAGI. The CDR3 spans 15 residues. The CDR3 DNA reads as TGTGCCAACAGTTGCTCCTCCGGGTTGAAAAACATTCAGTACTTC. Amino acid sequence: CANSCSSGLKNIQYF.

The rearrangement uses TRBV7-2 and TRBJ2-4; TRBD2 is a possible D gene (6 bases). The germline V gene has CDR1 SGHTA and CDR2 FQGNSA. V lost 3 bases, J lost 6 bases, and 12 bases lay in between. This CDR3 region has 14 residues. The CDR3 here is CASSLTGSLNIQYF. The CDR3 DNA is TGTGCCAGCAGCTTGACCGGGAGCCTAAACATTCAGTACTTC.

The table lists this clone with a few counts. This chain connects TRBV5-4 to TRBJ1-2; 10 bases match TRBD1. J lost 0 bases, V lost 4 bases, and 6 bases had no gene match. Germline V gene lookup returns CDR1 SGHNT and CDR2 YYREEE (reference sequence). CDR3 length: 16 amino acids. CDR3 in DNA: TGTGCCAGCAGCAGGACAGGGGGAATAGCTAACTATGGCTACACCTTC. The encoded protein is CASSRTGGIANYGYTF. The full variable domain, in which reference TRBV5-4 and TRBJ1-2 provide the parts outside the CDR3, is ETGVTQSPTHLIKTRGQQVTLRCSSQSGHNTVSWYQQALGQGPQFIFQYYREEENGRGNFPPRFSGLQFPNYSSELNVNALELDDSALYLCASSRTGGIANYGYTFGSGTRLTVV.

The sample holds a few counts of this clone. The V and J genes are TRBV18 and TRBJ2-1; 9 nucleotides agree with TRBD2. The J segment lost 5 bases and the V segment lost 2 bases, leaving 4 bases of the junction unmatched. The CDR3 extends over 15 amino acids. Per germline, CDR1 KGHSH and CDR2 LQKENI. CDR3 in DNA: TGTGCCAGCTCACCAAGACTAGCGGACGACAATGAGCAGTTCTTC. Amino acid sequence: CASSPRLADDNEQFF.

The chain combines TRBV5-1 with TRBJ2-4; 7 bases match TRBD1. Germline CDR1 reads SGHRS; CDR2 reads YFSETQ. The J segment lost 1 base and the V segment lost 3 bases, leaving 7 bases of the junction unmatched. The CDR3 covers 16 residues. CDR3 sequence (DNA): TGCGCCAGCAGCTCCCAGACAGGGATGGCCAAAAACATTCAGTACTTC. As protein: CASSSQTGMAKNIQYF.

This chain connects TRBV12-5 to TRBJ2-3; perhaps TRBD2 as D (6 bases). The V gene lost 0 bases and the J gene lost 0 bases, with 16 bases spanning the gap. Germline V gene data show CDR1 as LGHNT and CDR2 as FRNRAP. There are 18 residues in the CDR3. This chain's CDR3 is CASGLVPSMGTSTDTQYF. CDR3 DNA sequence: TGTGCTAGTGGTTTGGTACCCTCGATGGGGACTAGCACAGATACGCAGTATTTT.

The chain carries TRBV28 and TRBJ1-5; 10 nucleotides match TRBD1. CDR1 MDHEN and CDR2 SYDVKM come from the germline V gene. The ends lost 6 bases at V and 6 bases at J; junction bases unmatched: 5. There are 14 residues in the CDR3. CDR3 in amino acids: CASRRTGGGQPQHF. In DNA form, the CDR3 reads TGTGCCAGCAGGCGGACAGGGGGGGGTCAGCCCCAGCATTTT.